Each of the 12 T cell receptor beta chains below was sequenced from the same sample in a study of T cells in Graves' hyperthyroidism and ophthalmopathy. TCR beta CDR3 regions were amplified from RNA. With the HTBI primer set, the TCR CDR3 went through a first round of RT-PCR. TCRdb ran MiXCR on the multiplex PCR reads and lists one entry per CDR3 protein. The sample has more than 650,000 distinct CDR3 sequences, 11% to 15% seen once. The sample taken for sequencing was blood. The receptors were sampled from a woman younger than 30 with Graves' hyperthyroidism.

This chain uses TRBV6-5 with TRBJ1-1; D perhaps matches TRBD1 (5 bases). CDR3 length: 14 residues. The V gene lost 2 bases and the J gene lost 5 bases, with 12 bases spanning the gap. Germline assignment: CDR1 MNHEY and CDR2 SVGAGI. CDR3 in amino acids: CASSYATGPTEAFF. CDR3 coding DNA: TGTGCCAGCAGTTACGCTACAGGTCCAACTGAAGCTTTCTTT.

This clonotype was counted a few times. The chain has TRBV19 and TRBJ2-1; 11 bases line up with TRBD2. CDR1 is LNHDA and CDR2 is SQIVND in the germline V gene (reference sequence). The CDR3 runs 14 residues. V lost 6 bases, J lost 6 bases, and 4 bases stayed unmatched. CDR3 coding DNA: TGTGCCAGTAGCCAACTAGCGGGAGTCAATGAGCAGTTCTTC. Residues: CASSQLAGVNEQFF.

This clonotype was counted at least ten times. The chain has TRBV28 and TRBJ2-3; 9 bases are shared with TRBD2. The V segment lost 0 bases and the J segment 4 bases; nucleotides outside the gene matches: 8. This CDR3 is built from 17 residues. Looked up from germline, CDR1 is MDHEN and CDR2 is SYDVKM. The CDR3 sequence: CASSLWASGIRSDTQYF. CDR3 in DNA: TGTGCCAGCAGTTTATGGGCTAGCGGGATTAGGTCAGATACGCAGTATTTT.

This clonotype has at least ten counts. The chain recombines TRBV28 with TRBJ2-7; D is undetermined. The CDR3 loop spans 18 amino acids. Deletions cut 3 bases from V and 6 bases from J, with 27 bases between. The germline CDR1 and CDR2 sequences are MDHEN and SYDVKM. CDR3 sequence: CASSFILGVSDRLVEQYF. For the CDR3, the DNA is TGTGCCAGCAGTTTCATTCTTGGGGTTTCGGATAGGTTGGTCGAGCAGTACTTC.

The V and J genes are TRBV12-3 or TRBV12-4 and TRBJ2-7; 7 bases agree with TRBD1. The CDR3 contains 13 residues. The junction had 7 bases not matched to a gene; V was cut back by 5 bases and J by 6 bases. In DNA, the CDR3 is TGTGCCAGCAGTCCGAGACAGGGCGGCGAGCAGTACTTC. This encodes CASSPRQGGEQYF.

This clonotype was picked up a small number of times. The rearrangement links TRBV27 to TRBJ2-1; 13 nucleotides align to TRBD2. Germline CDR1 reads MNHEY; CDR2 reads SMNVEV (reference sequence). The ends lost 6 bases at V and 6 bases at J; junction bases unmatched: 8. The CDR3 spans 16 residues. The CDR3, as DNA: TGTGCCAGCAGCTGGCTACTAGCGGGAGGGGGCAATGAGCAGTTCTTC. Protein product: CASSWLLAGGGNEQFF.

The chain has TRBV25-1 and TRBJ2-5, with 9 bases that match TRBD2. The CDR3 runs to 15 residues. Losses at the gene ends were 6 bases for V and 3 bases for J; bases not matched to a gene: 8. Looked up from germline, CDR1 is MGHDK and CDR2 is SYGVNS. The CDR3 DNA reads TGTGCCAGCAGCCACGGACTAGCGTTTGAAGAGACCCAGTACTTC. Its protein product is CASSHGLAFEETQYF.

The rearrangement uses TRBV6-2 or TRBV6-3 and TRBJ2-4; either TRBD1 or TRBD2 may supply D (5 bases each). The CDR3 sequence is 18 residues long. Trimming stripped 5 bases from V and 5 bases from J, with 25 bases between. Germline CDR1 and CDR2: MNHEY and SVGEGT. CDR3 nucleotides: TGTGCCAGCAGTCCCCTAGGGACCCAAGGGAATCACGAAAACATTCAGTACTTC. This gives the protein CASSPLGTQGNHENIQYF.

Note on this clonotype: The junction departs from germline at one end; a sequencing error may be responsible. This chain joins TRBV14 and TRBJ2-2; the D gene is possibly TRBD2 (6 bases). This CDR3 contains 17 residues. Germline V gene lookup returns CDR1 SGHDN and CDR2 FVKESK. CDR3 residues: CASSQDWGRGIDGELFF. As DNA, the CDR3 is TGTGCCAGCAGCCAAGATTGGGGTCGCGGGATTGACGGGGAACTGTTTTTT.

The chain combines TRBV4-2 with TRBJ2-1; possibly TRBD2 for D (5 bases). The CDR3 has 17 residues. Trimming cost V 4 bases and J 0 bases, with 16 bases left between them. Germline CDR1 and CDR2: LGHNA and YNFKEQ. CDR3 sequence (DNA): TGTGCCAGCAGCCGAGCGGCCAGGACGAGCTCCTACAATGAGCAGTTCTTC. Translating it yields CASSRAARTSSYNEQFF.

This clonotype was picked up a small number of times. The chain joins TRBV20-1 to TRBJ2-5; TRBD1 aligns across 10 bases. The CDR3 covers 14 residues. The J segment lost 5 bases and the V segment lost 6 bases, leaving 9 bases of the junction unmatched. Germline CDR1 reads DFQATT; CDR2 reads SNEGSKA (reference sequence). The chain's CDR3 is CSASRTGGGETQYF. In DNA form, the CDR3 reads TGCAGTGCCTCCAGGACAGGGGGAGGGGAGACCCAGTACTTC.

This clonotype was seen ten or more times. The chain links TRBV11-2 to TRBJ2-7; 10 bases are shared with TRBD1. Germline V lookup: CDR1 SGHAT, CDR2 FQNNGV. The CDR3 loop spans 15 amino acids. The V segment lost 5 bases and the J segment 4 bases; nucleotides outside the gene matches: 8. The CDR3 here is CASSPADRGRYEQYF. The CDR3 DNA is TGTGCCAGCAGCCCCGCGGACAGGGGGAGGTACGAGCAGTACTTC.